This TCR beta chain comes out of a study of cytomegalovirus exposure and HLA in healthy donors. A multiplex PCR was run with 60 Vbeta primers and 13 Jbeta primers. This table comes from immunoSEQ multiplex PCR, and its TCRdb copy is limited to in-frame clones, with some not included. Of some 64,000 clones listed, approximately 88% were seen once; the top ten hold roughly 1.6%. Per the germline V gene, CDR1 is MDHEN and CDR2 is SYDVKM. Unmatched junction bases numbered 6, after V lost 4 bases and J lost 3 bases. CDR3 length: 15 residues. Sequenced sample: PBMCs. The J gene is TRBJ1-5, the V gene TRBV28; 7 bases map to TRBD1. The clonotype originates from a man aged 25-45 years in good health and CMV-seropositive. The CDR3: CASSSRDSPNQPQHF. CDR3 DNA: TGTGCCAGCAGTTCTCGGGACAGCCCCAATCAGCCCCAGCATTTT.